This T cell receptor beta chain derives from a study of cytomegalovirus exposure and HLA in healthy donors. Overall study results and limits: There were some 150 TCR beta chains listed as cytomegalovirus-associated. In vitro, three CMV-associated chains proved specific for CMV antigens. Rare sequences made up most TCRs, while some public TCRs were found in many donors. Reports indicated that the classifier achieved high specificity and sensitivity in diagnosing cytomegalovirus status.

TCRdb's copy holds only in-frame clones and misses some; the assay was immunoSEQ multiplex PCR. This table holds around 60,000 clones, 90% to 95% found once. In germline, CDR1 is SQVTM, CDR2 ANQGSEA. The CDR3 consists of 13 residues. V was clipped by 1 base and J by 5 bases, with 11 bases between them. About this clone itself: Its antigen is unidentified.

The rearrangement links TRBV29-1 to TRBJ2-5, with TRBD1 as a possible D gene (6 bases). The TCR sequence derives from a woman between 18 and 29 years old in good health and CMV-seronegative. The specimen was PBMCs. Written as DNA, the CDR3 is TGCAGCGTTGAAGCCCCAGGGGACGAGACCCAGTACTTC. Protein sequence: CSVEAPGDETQYF. The full variable domain, rest sourced from reference TRBV29-1 and TRBJ2-5, is SAVISQKPSRDICQRGTSLTIQCQVDSQVTMMFWYRQQPGQSLTLIATANQGSEATYESGFVIDKFPISRPNLTFSTLTVSNMSPEDSSIYLCSVEAPGDETQYFGPGTRLLVL.